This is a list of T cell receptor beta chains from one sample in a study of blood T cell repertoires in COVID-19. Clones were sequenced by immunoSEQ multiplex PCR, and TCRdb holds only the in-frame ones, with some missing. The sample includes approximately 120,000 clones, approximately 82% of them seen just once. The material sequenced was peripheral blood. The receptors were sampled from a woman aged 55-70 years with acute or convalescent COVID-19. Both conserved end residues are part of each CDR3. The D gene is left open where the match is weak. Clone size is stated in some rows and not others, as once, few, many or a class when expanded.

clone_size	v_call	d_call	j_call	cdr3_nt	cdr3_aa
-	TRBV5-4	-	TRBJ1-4	TGTGCCAGCAGCTTAGTATTGTCGACGGGTTCACAAGAAAAACTGTTTTTT	CASSLVLSTGSQEKLFF
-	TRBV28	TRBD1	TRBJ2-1	TGTGCCAGCAGCTCCCCCGGGACAGGTGGCAATGAGCAGTTCTTC	CASSSPGTGGNEQFF
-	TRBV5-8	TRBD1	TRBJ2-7	TGTGCCAGCAGCTCGGGACAGGGGGCTAAATACGAGCAGTACTTC	CASSSGQGAKYEQYF
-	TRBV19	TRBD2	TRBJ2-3	TGTGCCAGTCAGAAGCGGGGGGGCGGTACAGATACGCAGTATTTT	CASQKRGGGTDTQYF
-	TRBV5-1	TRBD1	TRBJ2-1	TGCGCCAGCAGCTTGGGGACAGGTTACAATGAGCAGTTCTTC	CASSLGTGYNEQFF
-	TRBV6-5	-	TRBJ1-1	TGTGCCGGAACAGGAAACACTGAAGCTTTCTTT	CAGTGNTEAFF
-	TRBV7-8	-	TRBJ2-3	TGTGCCAGCAGCTTTGGAGGGAAGAAAGATACGCAGTATTTT	CASSFGGKKDTQYF
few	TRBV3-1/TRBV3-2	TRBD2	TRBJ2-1	TGTGCCAGCAGCCAAGATAGCTGGACTAGCGGGATTTCCTCCTACAATGAGCAGTTCTTC	CASSQDSWTSGISSYNEQFF
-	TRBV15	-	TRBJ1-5	TGTGCCACCAGCAGTGCGGGGAGTCACAATCAGCCCCAGCATTTT	CATSSAGSHNQPQHF
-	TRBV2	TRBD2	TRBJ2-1	TGTGCCAGCAGTGGATTTAGCGGGAGAGTGACTGAGCAGTTCTTC	CASSGFSGRVTEQFF
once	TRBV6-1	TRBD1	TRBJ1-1	TGTGCCAGCAGTGAGGCAGGGGGAAACACTGAAGCTTTCTTT	CASSEAGGNTEAFF
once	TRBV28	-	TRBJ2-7	TGTGCCACCCTAAGGACAGCGAAATCCTACGAGCAGTACTTC	CATLRTAKSYEQYF
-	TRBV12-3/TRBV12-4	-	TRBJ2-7	TGTGCCAGCAGGACAGGTCGCAACGAGCAGTACTTC	CASRTGRNEQYF
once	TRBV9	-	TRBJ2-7	TGTGCCAGCAGCGCCGGAACAGGCTACGAGCAGTACTTC	CASSAGTGYEQYF
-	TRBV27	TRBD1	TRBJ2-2	TGTGCCAGCACTTCGACAGGGGGCACCGGGGAGCTGTTTTTT	CASTSTGGTGELFF
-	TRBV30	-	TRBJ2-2	TGTGCCTGGCGAGGGAGCACCGGGGAGCTGTTTTTT	CAWRGSTGELFF
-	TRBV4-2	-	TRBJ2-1	TGTGCCAGCAGCCAAGCCGCCCTAACGCGGGGCAATGAGCAGTTCTTC	CASSQAALTRGNEQFF
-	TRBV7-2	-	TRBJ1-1	TGTGCCAGCAGCCCCCGGACAGTCTCTGAAGCTTTCTTT	CASSPRTVSEAFF
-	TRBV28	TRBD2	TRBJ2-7	TGTGCCAGCAGTCCCGGGACTAGCGGGACCTACGAGCAGTACTTC	CASSPGTSGTYEQYF
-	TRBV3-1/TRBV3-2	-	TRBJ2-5	TGTGCCAGCAGCCCAGAGGGCGAGACCCAGTACTTC	CASSPEGETQYF
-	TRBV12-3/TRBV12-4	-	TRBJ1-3	TGTGCCAGCAGTCTACAGGGTAACACCATATATTTT	CASSLQGNTIYF
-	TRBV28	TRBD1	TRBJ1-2	TGTGCCAGCAGGAGACAGGGGGATCCAGCTAACTATGGCTACACCTTC	CASRRQGDPANYGYTF
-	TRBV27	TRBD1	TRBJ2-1	TGTGCCAGCAGTTTATCGTATACAGGGGGCGGTGAGCAGTTCTTC	CASSLSYTGGGEQFF
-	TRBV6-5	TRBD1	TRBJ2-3	TGTGCCAGCAGACCGGGACAGGGGGGCACAGATACGCAGTATTTT	CASRPGQGGTDTQYF
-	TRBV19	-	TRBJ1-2	TGTGCCAGTAGTATAGGGGCCAGGGAAGAGGTCTATGGCTACACCTTC	CASSIGAREEVYGYTF
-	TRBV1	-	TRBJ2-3	TGCACCAGCAGCCGACCTCCTAGCGGGGGGGGGACAGATACGCAGTATTTT	CTSSRPPSGGGTDTQYF
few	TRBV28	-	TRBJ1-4	TGTGCCAGCATTACTTCAGGTTCTAATGAAAAACTGTTTTTT	CASITSGSNEKLFF
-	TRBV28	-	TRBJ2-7	TGTGCCAGCAAGCCGGGGGGCAGCTTCTACGAGCAGTACTTC	CASKPGGSFYEQYF
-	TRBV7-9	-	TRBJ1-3	TGTGCCAGCAGCTTAAACACCGCAAGATCTGGAAACACCATATATTTT	CASSLNTARSGNTIYF
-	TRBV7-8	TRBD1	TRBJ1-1	TGTGCCAGCAGCTTAGTGCGGACAGGGGCTTCCACTGAAGCTTTCTTT	CASSLVRTGASTEAFF
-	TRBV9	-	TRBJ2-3	TGTGCCAGCAGCGTTGTGGCGGGAACGAATACGCAGTATTTT	CASSVVAGTNTQYF
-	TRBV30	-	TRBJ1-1	TGTGCCTGGAGTGAACAGATGAACACTGAAGCTTTCTTT	CAWSEQMNTEAFF
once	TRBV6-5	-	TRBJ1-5	TGTGCCAGTGGTGGAGACAATCAGCCCCAGCATTTT	CASGGDNQPQHF
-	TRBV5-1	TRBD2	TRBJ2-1	TGCGCCAGCAGCTTGTTGGCTAGCGGGAAGATTGAGCAGTTCTTC	CASSLLASGKIEQFF
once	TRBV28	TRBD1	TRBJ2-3	TGTGCCAGCAGTTCCGGGACAGGGGGCACAGATACGCAGTATTTT	CASSSGTGGTDTQYF
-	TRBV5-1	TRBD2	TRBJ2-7	TGCGCCAGCAGCCCCAGGACTAGTTACGAGCAGTACTTC	CASSPRTSYEQYF
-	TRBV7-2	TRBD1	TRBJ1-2	TGTGCCAGCAGGCTAAGGGACAGCTTTTACAGAAACTATGGCTACACCTTC	CASRLRDSFYRNYGYTF
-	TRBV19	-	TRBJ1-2	TGTGCCAGTAGTTCCTCAGAAAACTATGGCTACACCTTC	CASSSSENYGYTF
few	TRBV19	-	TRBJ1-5	TGTGCCAGTAGTATTGGTTTTTATGGGCAGGGGCTCAATCAGCCCCAGCATTTT	CASSIGFYGQGLNQPQHF
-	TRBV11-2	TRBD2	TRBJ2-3	TGTGCCAGCAGCCCGACTAGCCTCGGCACAGATACGCAGTATTTT	CASSPTSLGTDTQYF
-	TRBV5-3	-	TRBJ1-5	TGTGCCAGAAGCCGAGAAGGGGAAGTCATATTCGATTTTTTCAATCAGCCCCAGCATTTT	CARSREGEVIFDFFNQPQHF